This T cell receptor beta chain was profiled in a study of blood T cells in healthy people across ages. Primed by a sample-barcoded 5' primer and a J-beta primer mix, a second PCR proceeded for 7 to 11 cycles. TCRdb passed the 5' RACE reads through MiXCR, listing each CDR3 protein once. This table has around 1,100,000 distinct CDR3 sequences, less than 45% appearing once. This clonotype was seen only a few times. This CDR3 region has 13 residues. With 5 bases removed from V and 12 bases from J, the gap between germline ends came to 22 bases. Germline CDR1 and CDR2: DFQATT and SNEGSKA (reference sequence).

V usage is TRBV20-1 and J usage is TRBJ2-5; TRBD1 is a possible D gene (6 bases). This TCR was sampled from a man aged 18 to 29 in good health. What was sequenced was blood. The CDR3 loop reads CSALGHSFANKYF. Here the CDR3 DNA reads TGCAGTGCTTTGGGACACTCTTTTGCCAATAAGTACTTC.